This T cell receptor (beta chain) was identified in a study of blood T cells in healthy people across ages. V gave up 6 bases and J gave up 3 bases, with 17 bases separating them. The CDR3 covers 15 residues. Germline CDR1 is MNHNY and CDR2 is SVGAGI (reference sequence). PCR was performed a second time for about 6 to 12 cycles using a sample-barcoded 5' primer and a J-beta primer mix. Each CDR3 protein is one row after TCRdb ran MiXCR on the 5' RACE reads. The table includes fewer than 950,000 distinct CDR3 sequences, around 36% detected once. This sequence was found in a man aged 18 to 29 in good health. This sequence joins TRBV6-6 and TRBJ1-2, with D possibly being TRBD1 (6 bases). The specimen sequenced was blood. CDR3 DNA: TGTGCCAGCAGCGCCCGGGCAGGGGAGGACTATGGCTACACCTTC. It translates to CASSARAGEDYGYTF.